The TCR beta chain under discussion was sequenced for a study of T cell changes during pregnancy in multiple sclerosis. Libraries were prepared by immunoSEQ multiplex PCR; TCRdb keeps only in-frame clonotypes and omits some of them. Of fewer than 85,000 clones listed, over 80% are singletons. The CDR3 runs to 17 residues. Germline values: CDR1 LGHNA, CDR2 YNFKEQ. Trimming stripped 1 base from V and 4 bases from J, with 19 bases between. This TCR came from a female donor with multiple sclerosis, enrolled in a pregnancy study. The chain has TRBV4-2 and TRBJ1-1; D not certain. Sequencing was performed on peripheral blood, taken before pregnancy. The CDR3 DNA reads TGTGCCAGCAGCCAAGTAGGCCGCTCCGAGGGAGCCACTGAAGCTTTCTTT. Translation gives CASSQVGRSEGATEAFF.